These 28 T cell receptor beta chains originate from one sample sequenced in a study of cytomegalovirus exposure and HLA in healthy donors. PCR was performed using 60 Vbeta and 13 Jbeta primers. Profiled with immunoSEQ multiplex PCR; TCRdb holds only in-frame clones, not every one. The data hold 70,000 to 100,000 clones, with 69% observed a single time. Sequenced input: PBMCs. The receptors were sampled from a man over 45 in good health and CMV-seronegative.

The chain uses TRBV30 and TRBJ1-4; D is unresolved. Deletions cut 2 bases from V and 6 bases from J, with 7 bases between. Germline-derived CDR1 and CDR2 are GTSNPN and SVGIG (reference sequence). CDR3 size: 12 residues. Here the CDR3 reads CAWSLVYEKLFF. The CDR3 coding sequence is TGTGCCTGGAGTCTAGTGTATGAAAAACTGTTTTTT.

This clone was observed a single time. Additional DNA sequences in this sample encode the identical CDR3. The V gene is TRBV4-2, the J gene TRBJ2-3, with 15 bases matching TRBD2. In germline, CDR1 is LGHNA, CDR2 YNFKEQ. Germline trimming cut 1 base from V and 4 bases from J; bases unmatched to any gene: 0. There are 16 residues in the CDR3. CDR3 residues: CASSQGTSGGADTQYF. The CDR3 DNA reads TGTGCCAGCAGCCAAGGGACTAGCGGGGGGGCAGATACGCAGTATTTT.

This chain links TRBV19 with TRBJ2-1, with 9 bases lining up with TRBD2. V trimming: 3 bases; J trimming: 7 bases; junction bases outside the gene matches: 7. Germline CDR1 is LNHDA and CDR2 is SQIVND (reference sequence). CDR3 size: 15 residues. The CDR3 bases are TGTGCCAGTAGTATTCGGTTCCTAGCGGGAAATGAGCAGTTCTTC. Translating it yields CASSIRFLAGNEQFF. Filled out from reference TRBV19 and TRBJ2-1, the complete variable domain reads DGGITQSPKYLFRKEGQNVTLSCEQNLNHDAMYWYRQDPGQGLRLIYYSQIVNDFQKGDIAEGYSVSREKKESFPLTVTSAQKNPTAFYLCASSIRFLAGNEQFFGPGTRLTVL.

V and J are TRBV4-3 and TRBJ1-5; TRBD1 matches 7 bases. This CDR3 spans 15 amino acids. CDR1 and CDR2 from the germline V gene are LGHNA and YSLEER. Losses at the gene ends were 4 bases for V and 3 bases for J; bases not matched to a gene: 6. CDR3 amino acids: CASSLDRAFNQPQHF. CDR3 bases: TGCGCCAGCAGCCTAGACAGGGCTTTCAATCAGCCCCAGCATTTT.

The chain employs TRBV7-8 and TRBJ2-7; D perhaps matches TRBD1 (6 bases). The length of the CDR3 is 14 residues. Trimming took 1 base from V and 8 from J, leaving 15 bases between them. In germline, CDR1 is SGHVS, CDR2 FQNEAQ. The chain's CDR3 is CASSLDRTATKQYV. CDR3 in DNA: TGTGCCAGCAGCTTAGATCGGACAGCTACGAAGCAGTACGTC.

V gene TRBV6-6 combines with J gene TRBJ1-5, with TRBD1 identical over 7 bases. The CDR3 extends over 15 amino acids. V lost 5 bases to trimming and J lost 3 bases; unmatched junction nucleotides: 7. The germline V gene encodes CDR1 MNHNY and CDR2 SVGAGI (reference sequence). CDR3 region: CASSTPTGYNQPQHF. CDR3 DNA: TGTGCCAGCAGTACTCCGACAGGGTACAATCAGCCCCAGCATTTT.

V gene TRBV5-1 combines with J gene TRBJ2-5; D is unclear. Trimming left V 4 bases short and J 1 base short, with 8 bases between. The CDR3 has 13 amino acids. From germline, CDR1 is SGHRS and CDR2 YFSETQ. CDR3 protein: CASSVNSQETQYF. CDR3 bases: TGCGCCAGCAGCGTGAACAGCCAAGAGACCCAGTACTTC.

V usage is TRBV4-3 and J usage is TRBJ2-7; the match to TRBD1 covers 8 bases. Germline V gene sequence: CDR1 LGHNA, CDR2 YSLEER. The length of the CDR3 is 15 residues. Unmatched junction bases numbered 6, after V lost 1 base and J lost 4 bases. The CDR3 region has the DNA TGCGCCAGCAGCCAAGTTGCGGACAGGGAATACGAGCAGTACTTC. It encodes CASSQVADREYEQYF.

The V call is TRBV7-2, the J call TRBJ2-3; 8 bases map to TRBD2. The V segment lost 2 bases and the J segment 1 base; nucleotides outside the gene matches: 5. Per germline, CDR1 SGHTA and CDR2 FQGNSA. The CDR3 contains 16 residues. The DNA of the CDR3 is TGTGCCAGCAGCTTACAGGGACTAGGAGGCACAGATACGCAGTATTTT. This sequence encodes CASSLQGLGGTDTQYF.

This chain joins TRBV19 and TRBJ1-3, with TRBD1 as a possible D gene (6 bases). CDR3 length: 15 residues. CDR1 is LNHDA and CDR2 is SQIVND in the germline V gene (reference sequence). V was shortened by 5 bases and J by 4 bases, with 15 bases between the two germline ends. The DNA for the CDR3 is TGTGCCAGTAGTGCGACAGGTGCGGCCGGAAACACCATATATTTT. Amino acid sequence: CASSATGAAGNTIYF.

This clone was observed a single time. The chain joins TRBV30 to TRBJ2-7; TRBD2 matches 10 bases. The CDR3 extends over 16 amino acids. Per germline, CDR1 GTSNPN and CDR2 SVGIG (reference sequence). The trim removed 4 bases at V and 2 bases at J, leaving 11 bases unmatched. The CDR3 protein is CAWTELASGGPYEQYF. CDR3 coding DNA: TGTGCCTGGACTGAACTAGCTAGCGGGGGACCCTACGAGCAGTACTTC.

This chain links TRBV4-2 with TRBJ1-5; no definite D call. The CDR3 extends over 16 amino acids. The germline V and J ends were trimmed by 2 bases and 3 bases, with 14 bases remaining between them. The germline CDR1 and CDR2 sequences are LGHNA and YNFKEQ. In DNA form, the CDR3 reads TGTGCCAGCAGCCAAACCGCGGCGGGGTACAATCAGCCCCAGCATTTT. Amino acid sequence: CASSQTAAGYNQPQHF.

The chain joins TRBV29-1 to TRBJ1-5; 7 nucleotides match TRBD1. The germline V gene encodes CDR1 SQVTM and CDR2 ANQGSEA. V lost 5 bases, J lost 4 bases, and 8 bases stayed unmatched. The CDR3 has 14 residues. CDR3 amino acids: CSVPTGDGNQPQHF. CDR3 in DNA: TGCAGCGTTCCCACAGGGGACGGAAATCAGCCCCAGCATTTT.

J is TRBJ1-4 and V is TRBV6-5; D unresolved. Germline CDR1 is MNHEY and CDR2 is SVGAGI. This CDR3 is 15 amino acids long. Trimming stripped 0 bases from V and 4 bases from J, with 9 bases between. DNA for the CDR3: TGTGCCAGCAGTTACTCGATGGAGAATAATGAAAAACTGTTTTTT. Translating it yields CASSYSMENNEKLFF.

There are a few counts of this clone. The rearrangement links TRBV4-3 to TRBJ1-5, with D unclear. The V and J ends lost 1 base and 3 bases respectively, with 10 bases between them. The CDR3 is 15 residues long. The germline CDR1 and CDR2 sequences are LGHNA and YSLEER. This CDR3 is CASSQVPGTNQPQHF. The DNA of the CDR3 is TGCGCCAGCAGCCAAGTCCCGGGTACCAATCAGCCCCAGCATTTT.

The chain combines TRBV9 with TRBJ2-1, with D maybe TRBD2 (7 bases). Trimming took 0 bases from V and 4 from J, leaving 14 bases between them. Germline CDR1 is SGDLS and CDR2 is YYNGEE. The CDR3 extends over 16 amino acids. CDR3 sequence (DNA): TGTGCCAGCAGCGTAGGGGGGGGGCTAACTTACAATGAGCAGTTCTTC. Translating it yields CASSVGGGLTYNEQFF.

CDR3 in amino acids: CASSPTNPNTGELFF. The DNA for the CDR3 is TGTGCCAGCTCACCGACTAATCCGAACACCGGGGAGCTGTTTTTT. The chain links TRBV18 to TRBJ2-2; weak D call: TRBD2 (5 bases). The CDR3 runs to 15 residues. Germline CDR1 reads KGHSH; CDR2 reads LQKENI. V was trimmed by 3 bases and J by 0 bases, leaving 8 bases between them.

In DNA, the CDR3 is TGTGCCAGCAGCCCCAGGACAGGGGGTGTTTCACCCCTCCACTTT. Amino acid sequence: CASSPRTGGVSPLHF. The chain combines TRBV7-9 with TRBJ1-6; the match to TRBD1 covers 10 bases. V was clipped by 5 bases and J by 9 bases; unmatched bases: 7. The CDR3 has 15 amino acids. The germline V gene has CDR1 SEHNR and CDR2 FQNEAQ (reference sequence).

J is TRBJ1-5 and V is TRBV12-5; possible D gene TRBD1, 5 bases. The CDR3 covers 12 residues. Germline values: CDR1 LGHNT, CDR2 FRNRAP. V gave up 1 base and J gave up 14 bases, with 12 bases separating them. The CDR3 region has the DNA TGTGCTAGTGGTTTGGACCTCTGGGGGGAGCATTTT. Its protein is CASGLDLWGEHF.

The rearrangement links TRBV7-2 to TRBJ2-7, with 7 bases fitting TRBD2. V gave up 1 base and J gave up 7 bases; unmatched junction bases: 16. Germline lookup yields CDR1 SGHTA and CDR2 FQGNSA. The length of the CDR3 is 17 residues. CDR3 region: CASSLGLASGLPGEQYV. As DNA, the CDR3 is TGTGCCAGCAGCTTAGGGTTGGCTAGCGGTTTACCGGGGGAGCAGTACGTC.

This clone was observed a few times. J is TRBJ1-6 and V is TRBV9, with D maybe TRBD1 (6 bases). The germline gives CDR1 SGDLS, CDR2 YYNGEE. The CDR3 covers 16 residues. Deletions cut 4 bases from V and 5 bases from J, with 16 bases between. The CDR3 DNA reads as TGTGCCAGCAGCATCAGTCCCGGGACAAATAATTCACCCCTCCACTTT. Its translation: CASSISPGTNNSPLHF.

The chain is built from TRBV7-9 and TRBJ1-2; D is unclear. Trimming pared 2 bases from V and 7 bases from J, leaving 5 bases between. Germline V gene lookup returns CDR1 SEHNR and CDR2 FQNEAQ (reference sequence). The CDR3 consists of 11 residues. This CDR3 is CASSLFSGYTF. CDR3 nucleotides: TGTGCCAGCAGCTTATTCAGTGGCTACACCTTC.

The chain recombines TRBV27 with TRBJ1-1; 10 positions agree with TRBD1. Germline V gives CDR1 MNHEY, CDR2 SMNVEV (reference sequence). The CDR3 runs 11 residues. V shed 6 bases and J 10 bases; nucleotides not matched to a gene: 2. CDR3 protein: CASSDRGPAFF. CDR3 coding DNA: TGTGCCAGCAGCGACAGGGGGCCAGCTTTCTTT.

For the CDR3, the DNA is TGTGCCACCAGCAGCTATTACGAGCAGTACTTC. This encodes CATSSYYEQYF. The rearrangement joins TRBV15 to TRBJ2-7; no clear D gene. CDR3 length: 11 residues. V gave up 3 bases and J gave up 4 bases, with 4 bases separating them. Germline CDR1 is LNHNV and CDR2 is YYDKDF (reference sequence).

V usage is TRBV2 and J usage is TRBJ1-3; D ambiguous. V was pared by 6 bases and J by 4 bases, with 7 bases between. The CDR3 is 12 residues long. Per germline, CDR1 SNHLY and CDR2 FYNNEI. CDR3 amino acids: CASSQTGNTIYF. CDR3 nucleotides: TGTGCCAGCAGCCAAACAGGAAACACCATATATTTT.

The V and J genes are TRBV5-4 and TRBJ2-1, with TRBD2 matching over 8 bases. The germline V gene has CDR1 SGHNT and CDR2 YYREEE (reference sequence). The CDR3 length is 15 residues. The V segment lost 1 base and the J segment 6 bases; nucleotides outside the gene matches: 6. The DNA for the CDR3 is TGTGCCAGCAGCTTGAAGGCGGGGGGTTTCAATGAGCAGTTCTTC. It specifies CASSLKAGGFNEQFF.

This sequence joins TRBV20-1 and TRBJ1-3, with D unclear. The CDR3 has 11 amino acids. V shed 5 bases and J shed 2 bases, with 4 bases lying between them. Germline loops: CDR1 DFQATT, CDR2 SNEGSKA (reference sequence). The CDR3 spells CSALTGNTIYF. CDR3 in DNA: TGCAGTGCTCTAACTGGAAACACCATATATTTT.

The CDR3 loop reads CASMAGREQYF. CDR3 nucleotide sequence: TGTGCCAGCATGGCAGGGAGGGAGCAGTACTTC. The V gene is TRBV2, the J gene TRBJ2-7, with D tentatively TRBD2 (6 bases). The length of the CDR3 is 11 residues. Germline V CDR1 and CDR2: SNHLY, FYNNEI. The V end was cut by 7 bases, the J end by 7 bases, with 11 bases between.